This T cell receptor beta chain was profiled in a study of CD8 T cells in Susac syndrome. V gave up 6 bases and J gave up 7 bases, with 16 bases separating them. This CDR3 has 13 amino acids. It was with random hexamers that about 0.45 to 1 ug RNA was reverse transcribed. TCRdb recomputed calls from the immunoSEQ multiplex PCR reads with MiXCR, one row per CDR3 protein. The sample gives some 96,000 distinct CDR3 sequences, about 95% of which show up once; 0.3% to 0.35% is in the top ten. The chain couples TRBV12-3 or TRBV12-4 to TRBJ2-7; D tentatively reads TRBD1 or TRBD2 (5 bases each). The sequenced sample consisted of CD8+ T cells from PBMCs. This receptor was identified in a human donor with Susac syndrome. Here the CDR3 reads CASRPRDRWEQYF. The CDR3, as DNA: TGTGCCAGCAGGCCCAGGGACCGCTGGGAGCAGTACTTC.